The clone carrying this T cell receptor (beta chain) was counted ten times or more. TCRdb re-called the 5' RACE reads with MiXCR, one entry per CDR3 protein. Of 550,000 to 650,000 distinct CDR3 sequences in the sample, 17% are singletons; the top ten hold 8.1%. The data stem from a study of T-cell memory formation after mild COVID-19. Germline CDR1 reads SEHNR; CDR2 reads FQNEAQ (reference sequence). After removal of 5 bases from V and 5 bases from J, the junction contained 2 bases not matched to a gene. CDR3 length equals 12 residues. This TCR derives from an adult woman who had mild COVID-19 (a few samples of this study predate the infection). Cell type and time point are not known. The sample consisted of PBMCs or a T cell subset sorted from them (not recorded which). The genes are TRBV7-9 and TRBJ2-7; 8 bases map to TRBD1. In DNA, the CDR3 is TGTGCCAGCAGCGCGACAGGGGACGAGCAGTACTTC. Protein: CASSATGDEQYF.